This TCR beta chain was retrieved from a study of T cell responses to AZD1222 COVID-19 vaccine. Generated by immunoSEQ multiplex PCR, the TCRdb table keeps only in-frame clones and is missing some. This table has 100,000 to 150,000 clones, roughly 90% appearing once. With V trimmed by 1 base and J by 3 bases, 9 bases remained unmatched. This CDR3 contains 17 residues. Germline V gives CDR1 SGHAT, CDR2 FQNNGV. As concerns this clone: Its matching antigen is unknown.

Regarding the study as a whole: Only six or seven AZD1222 recipients tested seropositive at baseline. Clonal diversity may have been underestimated in mostly white British donors. Spike-specific TCR breadth and depth rose after two AZD1222 doses.

The specimen comprised peripheral blood, sampled on day 0 of AZD1222 vaccination. The chain joins TRBV11-2 to TRBJ1-1; 9 nucleotides line up with TRBD1. This TCR came from an adult in good health. This CDR3 is CASSLGHRGRGDTEAFF. CDR3 sequence (DNA): TGTGCCAGCAGCTTAGGCCACAGGGGGCGGGGGGACACTGAAGCTTTCTTT.